One sample yielded the 24 T cell receptor beta chains listed below, sequenced in a study of CD4 T cells in relation to SARS-CoV-2 and coronaviruses. The unexposed donors gave CD4+ T cells in about 2010-2019, prior to COVID-19. CD4+ T cells were isolated from the cells after around 9 days of culture. No antigen is known for these receptors. Repertoires were generated with immunoSEQ multiplex PCR, while TCRdb's copy carries only in-frame clones and drops some. The repertoire includes 20,000 to 25,000 clones, around 66% of them detected once, and more than 9.5% sits in the top ten. The sequenced sample was CD4+ T cells from PBMCs, cultured in vitro. Receptors originate from a human donor in good health.

The rearrangement joins TRBV29-1 to TRBJ2-5; D tentatively reads TRBD1 or TRBD2 (5 bases each). The CDR3 loop spans 15 amino acids. V lost 5 bases to trimming and J lost 5 bases, with 21 bases between them. Germline V gene data show CDR1 as SQVTM and CDR2 as ANQGSEA. CDR3 sequence reads: CSVTRSGTRWETQYF. As DNA, the CDR3 is TGCAGCGTTACCAGATCGGGGACCCGGTGGGAGACCCAGTACTTC. Full variable domain (rest looked up from reference TRBV29-1 and TRBJ2-5): SAVISQKPSRDICQRGTSLTIQCQVDSQVTMMFWYRQQPGQSLTLIATANQGSEATYESGFVIDKFPISRPNLTFSTLTVSNMSPEDSSIYLCSVTRSGTRWETQYFGPGTRLLVL.

V and J are TRBV14 and TRBJ2-1; either TRBD1 or TRBD2 may fit D (7 bases each). The CDR3 length is 17 residues. Germline loops: CDR1 SGHDN, CDR2 FVKESK. V was pared by 1 base and J by 7 bases, with 20 bases between. CDR3 DNA sequence: TGTGCCAGCAGCCAAGGGTTCAGGGGGAGGGCCTCAAATGAGCAGTTCTTC. It translates to CASSQGFRGRASNEQFF.

The CDR3 sequence: CASTDGRLEAFF. CDR3 nucleotide sequence: TGTGCCAGCACCGACGGACGGCTTGAAGCTTTCTTT. This chain connects TRBV6-5 to TRBJ1-1; D unclear. Per the germline V gene, CDR1 is MNHEY and CDR2 is SVGAGI. This CDR3 spans 12 amino acids. Trimming stripped 7 bases from V and 7 bases from J, with 13 bases between.

This clone has just a few counts. CDR3 in DNA: TGTGCCAGCAGCTTCGTGGGGACAGGGGGCAATGAGCAGTTCTTC. It translates to CASSFVGTGGNEQFF. V usage is TRBV5-6 and J usage is TRBJ2-1; 11 bases match TRBD1. Germline lookup yields CDR1 SGHDT and CDR2 YYEEEE. The CDR3 runs to 15 residues. V trimming: 2 bases; J trimming: 6 bases; junction bases outside the gene matches: 4.

In its sample, this clone was seen a few times. The genes are TRBV5-4 and TRBJ2-3, with D perhaps given as TRBD1 or TRBD2 (5 bases each). CDR3 length: 16 residues. Germline CDR1 SGHNT, CDR2 YYREEE (reference sequence). Trimming pared 3 bases from V and 1 base from J, leaving 15 bases between. In DNA form, the CDR3 reads TGTGCCAGCAGCTCGGGGTTGATGGGGGGCACAGATACGCAGTATTTT. This gives the protein CASSSGLMGGTDTQYF.

This chain uses TRBV6-5 with TRBJ1-2; the D gene is possibly TRBD1 (6 bases). The V gene's germline CDR1 is MNHEY and CDR2 SVGAGI. The CDR3 has 14 amino acids. V gave up 6 bases and J gave up 1 base, with 12 bases separating them. The CDR3 loop is CASSKQGVNYGYTF. The CDR3 nucleotides read TGTGCCAGCAGCAAACAGGGAGTTAACTATGGCTACACCTTC.

The chain links TRBV2 to TRBJ2-1, with unresolved D. The CDR3 is 14 residues long. Germline CDR1 SNHLY, CDR2 FYNNEI. Trimming cost V 8 bases and J 8 bases, with 19 bases left between them. The CDR3 is CASGELGPLYEQFF. The CDR3 bases are TGTGCCAGCGGAGAGCTCGGGCCCCTCTATGAGCAGTTCTTC.

The chain has TRBV7-2 and TRBJ1-3; D uncertain. Germline CDR1 reads SGHTA; CDR2 reads FQGNSA. V lost 4 bases, J lost 2 bases, and 9 bases lay in between. The CDR3 runs 14 residues. CDR3 sequence (DNA): TGTGCCAGCAGCTCTCCCGGACCTGGAAACACCATATATTTT. Translating gives CASSSPGPGNTIYF.

This chain connects TRBV2 to TRBJ1-3, with D maybe TRBD1 (5 bases). Trimming left V 2 bases short and J 2 bases short, with 16 bases between. This CDR3 spans 17 amino acids. The germline V gene encodes CDR1 SNHLY and CDR2 FYNNEI. For the CDR3, the DNA is TGTGCCAGCAGTGAAATAGGGACGACCTTTCCTGGAAACACCATATATTTT. This codes for CASSEIGTTFPGNTIYF.

V and J are TRBV19 and TRBJ2-1; 7 bases are a match to TRBD1. The CDR3 has 14 amino acids. V dropped 7 bases and J dropped 4; count of bases not matched to a gene: 7. From germline, CDR1 is LNHDA and CDR2 SQIVND (reference sequence). CDR3 nucleotide sequence: TGTGCCAGTACCCCTGGGACAGTATACAATGAGCAGTTCTTC. It translates to CASTPGTVYNEQFF.

In nucleotides, the CDR3 is TGTGCCAGCAGCTTAATAGTTAACTATGGCTACACCTTC. This sequence encodes CASSLIVNYGYTF. The chain has TRBV7-2 and TRBJ1-2; no reliable D call. The CDR3 extends over 13 amino acids. Deletions cut 2 bases from V and 1 base from J, with 5 bases between. Germline V gives CDR1 SGHTA, CDR2 FQGNSA.

The V call is TRBV6-5, the J call TRBJ2-1; TRBD1 matches at 8 bases. Germline loops: CDR1 MNHEY, CDR2 SVGAGI. This CDR3 has 13 residues. With V trimmed by 6 bases and J by 6 bases, 4 bases remained unmatched. CDR3 sequence reads: CASRLDRVNEQFF. The CDR3 region has the DNA TGTGCCAGCAGGTTGGACAGGGTCAATGAGCAGTTCTTC.

The rearrangement joins TRBV5-1 to TRBJ2-5, with TRBD1 matching over 9 bases. This CDR3 region has 14 residues. Germline CDR1 and CDR2: SGHRS and YFSETQ. Losses at the gene ends were 4 bases for V and 2 bases for J; bases not matched to a gene: 3. The CDR3 is CASSRGQGQETQYF. CDR3 nucleotides: TGCGCCAGCAGCCGTGGACAGGGGCAAGAGACCCAGTACTTC.

This clone has a handful of counts. This chain uses TRBV9 with TRBJ1-1; TRBD1 aligns across 7 bases. CDR3 length: 14 residues. The junction had 3 bases not matched to a gene; V was cut back by 4 bases and J by 0 bases. CDR1 is SGDLS, CDR2 YYNGEE, per germline. This CDR3 is CASSTGTVNTEAFF. In DNA form, the CDR3 reads TGTGCCAGCAGCACCGGGACAGTGAACACTGAAGCTTTCTTT.

The CDR3 sequence: CASSLRQGTDTQYF. CDR3 bases: TGTGCCAGCAGTCTCAGACAGGGAACAGATACGCAGTATTTT. This chain uses TRBV6-5 with TRBJ2-3, with 7 bases fitting TRBD1. Trimming took 5 bases from V and 3 from J; bases not matched to a gene: 5. CDR1 is MNHEY, CDR2 SVGAGI, per germline. This CDR3 spans 14 amino acids.

The V call is TRBV7-2, the J call TRBJ1-6, with TRBD1 matching over 7 bases. Germline values: CDR1 SGHTA, CDR2 FQGNSA. The V gene end was trimmed by 7 bases and the J gene end by 2 bases; junction bases not matched to a gene: 11. This CDR3 comprises 17 residues. The CDR3 sequence is CASNLLEGAAYNSPLHF. The CDR3 DNA reads TGTGCCAGCAACCTTCTTGAGGGGGCGGCCTATAATTCACCCCTCCACTTT.

The chain has TRBV5-1 and TRBJ2-2; 7 bases agree with TRBD1. V was pared by 4 bases and J by 2 bases, with 5 bases of the junction left unmatched. The CDR3 has 15 amino acids. The V gene's germline CDR1 is SGHRS and CDR2 YFSETQ. Here the CDR3 reads CASSIGTVNTGELFF. CDR3 bases: TGCGCCAGCAGCATCGGGACAGTAAACACCGGGGAGCTGTTTTTT.

V is TRBV20-1 and J is TRBJ2-5; no firm D call. Trimming pared 4 bases from V and 2 bases from J, leaving 5 bases between. The CDR3 totals 11 residues. Germline V gene sequence: CDR1 DFQATT, CDR2 SNEGSKA (reference sequence). DNA of the CDR3: TGCAGTGCTACGAGACAAGAGACCCAGTACTTC. Translated, it gives CSATRQETQYF.

The chain employs TRBV10-3 and TRBJ2-5, with TRBD1 identical over 7 bases. The V segment lost 11 bases and the J segment 1 base; nucleotides outside the gene matches: 13. The CDR3 is 15 amino acids. In germline, CDR1 is ENHRY, CDR2 SYGVKD. The CDR3 sequence is CAVLRQGRGQETQYF. In nucleotides, the CDR3 is TGTGCCGTTCTGCGACAGGGCCGTGGCCAAGAGACCCAGTACTTC.

The chain recombines TRBV6-5 with TRBJ2-1; no definite D call. The CDR3 sequence is 10 residues long. Between the trimmed V and J ends, which lost 5 bases and 8 bases, there was a span of 4 bases. Per the germline V gene, CDR1 is MNHEY and CDR2 is SVGAGI. The CDR3 reads CASSSHEQFF. CDR3 DNA: TGTGCCAGCAGTAGCCATGAGCAGTTCTTC.

This chain connects TRBV7-2 to TRBJ1-1; 8 positions match TRBD1. This CDR3 region has 15 residues. Trimming took 3 bases from V and 1 from J; bases not matched to a gene: 4. From germline, CDR1 is SGHTA and CDR2 FQGNSA. The CDR3 DNA reads TGTGCCAGCAGCTTCGCAGGGGGCAGGAACACTGAAGCTTTCTTT. Its protein product is CASSFAGGRNTEAFF.

The V and J genes are TRBV7-9 and TRBJ2-3; D is perhaps TRBD1 (5 bases). The CDR3 consists of 13 residues. The ends were cut back, 5 bases at V and 4 bases at J, with 10 bases in the middle. Germline CDR1 is SEHNR and CDR2 is FQNEAQ (reference sequence). CDR3 in amino acids: CASSPRGPDTQYF. CDR3 coding DNA: TGTGCCAGCAGCCCAAGGGGCCCAGATACGCAGTATTTT.

J is TRBJ2-5 and V is TRBV29-1; D may be TRBD1 (7 bases). Germline-derived CDR1 and CDR2 are SQVTM and ANQGSEA. V lost 7 bases to trimming and J lost 4 bases, with 19 bases between them. This CDR3 comprises 14 residues. The CDR3 loop reads CSAGSPGGRETQYF. CDR3 nucleotides: TGCAGCGCTGGTTCCCCAGGGGGGCGAGAGACCCAGTACTTC.

The chain links TRBV7-2 to TRBJ2-7; TRBD2 matches at 7 bases. The CDR3 totals 14 residues. Germline V gene sequence: CDR1 SGHTA, CDR2 FQGNSA. V dropped 6 bases and J dropped 7; count of bases not matched to a gene: 12. The CDR3 spells CASRGLAEEGEQYF. In nucleotides, the CDR3 is TGTGCCAGCAGGGGGCTAGCGGAGGAGGGGGAGCAGTACTTC. Full variable domain (remainder filled in from reference TRBV7-2 and TRBJ2-7): GAGVSQSPSNKVTEKGKDVELRCDPISGHTALYWYRQSLGQGLEFLIYFQGNSAPDKSGLPSDRFSAERTGGSVSTLTIQRTQQEDSAVYLCASRGLAEEGEQYFGPGTRLTVT.